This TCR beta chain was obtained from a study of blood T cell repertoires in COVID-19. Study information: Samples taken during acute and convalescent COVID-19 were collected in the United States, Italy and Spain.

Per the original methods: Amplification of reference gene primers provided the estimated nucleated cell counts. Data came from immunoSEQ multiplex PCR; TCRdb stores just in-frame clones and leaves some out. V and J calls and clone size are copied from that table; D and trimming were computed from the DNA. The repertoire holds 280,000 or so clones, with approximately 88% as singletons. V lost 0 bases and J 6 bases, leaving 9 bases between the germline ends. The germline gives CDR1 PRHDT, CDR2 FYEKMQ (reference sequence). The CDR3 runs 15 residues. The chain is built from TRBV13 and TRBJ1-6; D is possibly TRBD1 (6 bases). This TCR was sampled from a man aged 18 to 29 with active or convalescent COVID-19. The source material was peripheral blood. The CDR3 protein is CASSLGTGSNSPLHF. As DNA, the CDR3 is TGTGCCAGCAGCTTAGGGACAGGAAGTAATTCACCCCTCCACTTT. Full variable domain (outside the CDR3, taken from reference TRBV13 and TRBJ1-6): AAGVIQSPRHLIKEKRETATLKCYPIPRHDTVYWYQQGPGQDPQFLISFYEKMQSDKGSIPDRFSAQQFSDYHSELNMSSLELGDSALYFCASSLGTGSNSPLHFGNGTRLTVT.